One and the same sample provided the 30 T cell receptor beta chains below, sequenced in a study of cytomegalovirus exposure and HLA in healthy donors. Amplification used 60 Vbeta primers and 13 Jbeta primers. Data came from immunoSEQ multiplex PCR; TCRdb stores just in-frame clones and leaves some out. The sample holds more than 90,000 clones, more than 75% seen once. The sequenced sample consisted of PBMCs. The receptors were sampled from a woman aged 60 to 75 in good health and CMV-seronegative.

V usage is TRBV20-1 and J usage is TRBJ1-1; weak D call: TRBD1 (6 bases). The CDR3 has 11 residues. Deletions cut 6 bases from V and 8 bases from J, with 13 bases between. Per the germline V gene, CDR1 is DFQATT and CDR2 is SNEGSKA (reference sequence). The CDR3 loop is CSAPTDREAFF. The CDR3 region has the DNA TGCAGTGCACCTACGGACAGAGAAGCTTTCTTT.

The chain carries TRBV18 and TRBJ1-1; possible D gene TRBD1, 6 bases. Trimming took 6 bases from V and 3 from J, leaving 14 bases between them. Germline CDR1 reads KGHSH; CDR2 reads LQKENI. This CDR3 comprises 14 residues. The CDR3 reads CASSRGGFDTEAFF. The CDR3 DNA sequence: TGTGCCAGCTCCAGGGGAGGGTTCGACACTGAAGCTTTCTTT. The entire variable domain, with the rest obtained from reference TRBV18 and TRBJ1-1, is as follows: NAGVMQNPRHLVRRRGQEARLRCSPMKGHSHVYWYRQLPEEGLKFMVYLQKENIIDESGMPKERFSAEFPKEGPSILRIQQVVRGDSAAYFCASSRGGFDTEAFFGQGTRLTVV.

This clone was seen just once. In DNA form, the CDR3 reads TGTGCCAGCAGTGAATGGGATCAGGGGACGCAGTACTTC. Translating it yields CASSEWDQGTQYF. The chain couples TRBV25-1 to TRBJ2-7, with D maybe TRBD1 (6 bases). The germline CDR1 and CDR2 sequences are MGHDK and SYGVNS. The V end was cut by 1 base, the J end by 9 bases, with 13 bases between. This CDR3 is 13 amino acids long.

The rearrangement uses TRBV6-5 and TRBJ1-5; D not resolved. The V end lost 2 bases, the J end lost 6 bases, and 14 bases lay between the germline ends. The CDR3 length is 15 residues. Germline loops: CDR1 MNHEY, CDR2 SVGAGI. The CDR3 here is CASSYNSGFIQPQHF. The CDR3 coding sequence is TGTGCCAGCAGTTACAATTCCGGGTTTATTCAGCCCCAGCATTTT.

This sequence joins TRBV10-3 and TRBJ1-1, with D tentatively TRBD1 (6 bases). The CDR3 is made up of 14 amino acids. Germline values: CDR1 ENHRY, CDR2 SYGVKD. The V gene lost 6 bases and the J gene lost 0 bases, with 11 bases spanning the gap. CDR3 DNA sequence: TGTGCCATCAGACTCGACAGGTTGAACACTGAAGCTTTCTTT. Translating gives CAIRLDRLNTEAFF.

J is TRBJ2-5 and V is TRBV6-5, with 9 bases that match TRBD2. The germline CDR1 and CDR2 sequences are MNHEY and SVGAGI. This CDR3 is built from 15 residues. The J segment lost 5 bases and the V segment lost 2 bases, leaving 6 bases of the junction unmatched. CDR3 residues: CASSYGAGGRETQYF. The CDR3 DNA reads TGTGCCAGCAGTTACGGCGCGGGGGGGCGGGAGACCCAGTACTTC.

The chain carries TRBV7-9 and TRBJ2-3, with a tentative D call TRBD2 (6 bases). Germline loops: CDR1 SEHNR, CDR2 FQNEAQ (reference sequence). This CDR3 is built from 15 residues. The ends were cut back, 3 bases at V and 4 bases at J, with 14 bases in the middle. The CDR3 bases are TGTGCCAGCAGCTTGCTAGGGTCGGGGGCAGATACGCAGTATTTT. It yields the protein CASSLLGSGADTQYF.

The DNA for the CDR3 is TGTGCCAGCAGCTTGTCATTGACCGGGTCTGGCTACACCTTC. It encodes CASSLSLTGSGYTF. The gene calls are TRBV5-6 and TRBJ1-2; no firm D call. The CDR3 runs 14 residues. V was trimmed by 1 base and J by 7 bases, leaving 14 bases between them. The germline gives CDR1 SGHDT, CDR2 YYEEEE.

The V and J genes are TRBV14 and TRBJ2-1; TRBD1 aligns across 8 bases. The CDR3 totals 15 residues. Trimming removed 3 bases from V and 8 bases from J; junction bases left unmatched: 9. Germline V gives CDR1 SGHDN, CDR2 FVKESK. CDR3 bases: TGTGCCAGCAGCCAGTGGGACAGGACTGGCGATGAGCAGTTCTTC. Translation gives CASSQWDRTGDEQFF.

The chain recombines TRBV25-1 with TRBJ1-1, with TRBD1 matching over 7 bases. CDR3 length: 16 amino acids. CDR1 is MGHDK and CDR2 is SYGVNS in the germline V gene. The J segment lost 1 base and the V segment lost 3 bases, leaving 8 bases of the junction unmatched. The CDR3 DNA sequence: TGTGCCAGCAGTGACCCGACCGGGACAGCGAACACTGAAGCTTTCTTT. It encodes CASSDPTGTANTEAFF.

The count of this clone is one. The CDR3 loop is CASRRSGGTYEQYF. As DNA, the CDR3 is TGTGCCAGTCGACGGTCAGGGGGGACCTACGAGCAGTACTTC. The rearrangement links TRBV25-1 to TRBJ2-5, with a weak D call TRBD1 (7 bases). The closer fit of TRBJ2-7 to the DNA end suggests the J call may be wrong. Germline V gives CDR1 MGHDK, CDR2 SYGVNS. The CDR3 length is 14 residues.

This clone came up once. The genes are TRBV6-4 and TRBJ2-7; D is perhaps TRBD2 (6 bases). V lost 6 bases, J lost 3 bases, and 12 bases lay in between. CDR3 length: 13 amino acids. The germline gives CDR1 MRHNA, CDR2 SNTAGT. CDR3 sequence reads: CASSLEEGYEQYF. For the CDR3, the DNA is TGTGCCAGCAGCCTCGAGGAGGGCTACGAGCAGTACTTC.

The V gene is TRBV7-2, the J gene TRBJ2-7; no clear D gene. Germline V gene sequence: CDR1 SGHTA, CDR2 FQGNSA. V shed 0 bases and J shed 1 base, with 10 bases lying between them. The CDR3 contains 15 residues. The CDR3 reads CASSLAGSRSYEQYF. The CDR3 bases are TGTGCCAGCAGCTTAGCCGGGTCGCGGTCCTACGAGCAGTACTTC.

The genes are TRBV11-2 and TRBJ1-1; 10 nucleotides line up with TRBD1. There are 15 residues in the CDR3. The germline V gene encodes CDR1 SGHAT and CDR2 FQNNGV. V was pared by 4 bases and J by 5 bases, with 7 bases of the junction left unmatched. The CDR3 DNA reads TGTGCCAGCAGCTCCCGGGACAGGGGTTGGACTGAAGCTTTCTTT. Residues: CASSSRDRGWTEAFF. Filled out from reference TRBV11-2 and TRBJ1-1, the complete variable domain reads EAGVAQSPRYKIIEKRQSVAFWCNPISGHATLYWYQQILGQGPKLLIQFQNNGVVDDSQLPKDRFSAERLKGVDSTLKIQPAKLEDSAVYLCASSSRDRGWTEAFFGQGTRLTVV.

The V and J genes are TRBV29-1 and TRBJ1-1, with D perhaps TRBD1 (6 bases). The CDR3 runs 12 residues. Germline values: CDR1 SQVTM, CDR2 ANQGSEA. V was trimmed by 5 bases and J by 7 bases, leaving 14 bases between them. Written as DNA, the CDR3 is TGCAGCGTTACCAATACAGGGAATGAAGCTTTCTTT. It translates to CSVTNTGNEAFF.

The rearrangement joins TRBV5-6 to TRBJ2-7; TRBD1 matches 8 bases. Losses at the gene ends were 4 bases for V and 3 bases for J; bases not matched to a gene: 6. The CDR3 runs to 14 residues. Germline V gives CDR1 SGHDT, CDR2 YYEEEE. CDR3 sequence reads: CASSPPRGRYEQYF. CDR3 in DNA: TGTGCCAGCAGCCCTCCCAGGGGGCGCTACGAGCAGTACTTC. The whole variable domain, remainder taken from reference TRBV5-6 and TRBJ2-7, is DAGVTQSPTHLIKTRGQQVTLRCSPKSGHDTVSWYQQALGQGPQFIFQYYEEEERQRGNFPDRFSGHQFPNYSSELNVNALLLGDSALYLCASSPPRGRYEQYFGPGTRLTVT.

The chain carries TRBV27 and TRBJ2-5; possible D gene TRBD2, 6 bases. CDR1 and CDR2 from the germline V gene are MNHEY and SMNVEV (reference sequence). Trimming shortened V by 6 bases and J by 4 bases, and 15 bases separated the two germline ends. The CDR3 totals 14 residues. The CDR3 region is CASSLVWGGETQYF. CDR3 in DNA: TGTGCCAGCAGCCTTGTCTGGGGAGGAGAGACCCAGTACTTC.

This rearrangement joins TRBV11-2 to TRBJ2-7, with D possibly being TRBD2 (6 bases). This CDR3 region has 15 residues. From germline, CDR1 is SGHAT and CDR2 FQNNGV. V lost 1 base to trimming and J lost 3 bases, with 13 bases between them. This CDR3 is CASSLGRAGSYEQYF. CDR3 nucleotide sequence: TGTGCCAGCAGCTTAGGGAGGGCAGGGAGCTACGAGCAGTACTTC.

The genes are TRBV4-1 and TRBJ1-2, with D maybe TRBD1 (6 bases). V was shortened by 2 bases and J by 2 bases, with 21 bases between the two germline ends. Germline CDR1 and CDR2: MGHRA and YSYEKL. CDR3 length: 18 amino acids. The CDR3 is CASSQLLNTGSPNYGYTF. DNA of the CDR3: TGCGCCAGCAGCCAATTGTTGAACACAGGGTCCCCCAACTATGGCTACACCTTC.

The chain joins TRBV5-1 to TRBJ1-5, with TRBD1 identical over 7 bases. Germline V lookup: CDR1 SGHRS, CDR2 YFSETQ. Trimming cost V 4 bases and J 6 bases; bases outside gene matches: 7. The CDR3 consists of 14 residues. DNA for the CDR3: TGCGCCAGCAGCGAGGGGACAGCCAGTCAGCCCCAGCATTTT. Translating gives CASSEGTASQPQHF.

CDR3 bases: TGCAGCGCCTCGGGGGGTCCCACTGAAGCTTTCTTT. This sequence encodes CSASGGPTEAFF. The chain has TRBV29-1 and TRBJ1-1, with a weak D call TRBD1 (5 bases). This CDR3 has 12 amino acids. Looked up from germline, CDR1 is SQVTM and CDR2 is ANQGSEA. The V end lost 7 bases, the J end lost 4 bases, and 13 bases lay between the germline ends.

The V call is TRBV7-9, the J call TRBJ2-1; 7 bases line up with TRBD2. V lost 3 bases and J lost 4; bases outside the gene matches: 3. Germline values: CDR1 SEHNR, CDR2 FQNEAQ (reference sequence). The CDR3 runs 14 residues. The CDR3 bases are TGTGCCAGCAGCTTCCGGGGGGAATACAATGAGCAGTTCTTC. Its protein is CASSFRGEYNEQFF.

This clone was found a few times. The gene calls are TRBV15 and TRBJ1-1, with 7 bases fitting TRBD1. The germline V gene has CDR1 LNHNV and CDR2 YYDKDF (reference sequence). The CDR3 is 13 amino acids. Trimming removed 5 bases from V and 4 bases from J; junction bases left unmatched: 4. CDR3 DNA sequence: TGTGCCACCAGCCGTTCAGGGGGCACTGAAGCTTTCTTT. Protein product: CATSRSGGTEAFF. Filled out from reference TRBV15 and TRBJ1-1, the complete variable domain reads DAMVIQNPRYQVTQFGKPVTLSCSQTLNHNVMYWYQQKSSQAPKLLFHYYDKDFNNEADTPDNFQSRRPNTSFCFLDIRSPGLGDTAMYLCATSRSGGTEAFFGQGTRLTVV.

The V call is TRBV29-1, the J call TRBJ2-3; 10 bases map to TRBD2. This CDR3 has 16 amino acids. The trim removed 1 base at V and 0 bases at J, leaving 4 bases unmatched. The V gene's germline CDR1 is SQVTM and CDR2 ANQGSEA. CDR3 sequence: CSVEGGTSDSTDTQYF. In nucleotides, the CDR3 is TGCAGCGTTGAAGGAGGGACTAGCGATAGCACAGATACGCAGTATTTT.

V and J are TRBV19 and TRBJ2-7; tentatively, D is TRBD1 (6 bases). This CDR3 comprises 13 residues. Germline V CDR1 and CDR2: LNHDA, SQIVND (reference sequence). The V end was cut by 5 bases, the J end by 1 base, with 9 bases between. CDR3 sequence (DNA): TGTGCCAGTAGTGGGGACAAATCCTACGAGCAGTACTTC. This codes for CASSGDKSYEQYF.

A single count supports this clone. The chain couples TRBV6-5 to TRBJ2-2, with 8 bases that match TRBD2. J gave up 8 bases and V 5 bases, and 4 bases lay outside the gene matches. Germline CDR1 reads MNHEY; CDR2 reads SVGAGI. The length of the CDR3 is 13 residues. CDR3 nucleotides: TGTGCCAGCAGTAGAGCGGGAGAGGGGGAGCTGTTTTTT. It codes for CASSRAGEGELFF.

This sequence joins TRBV4-3 and TRBJ1-2, with D tentatively TRBD1 (6 bases). The CDR3 loop spans 16 amino acids. The germline V gene has CDR1 LGHNA and CDR2 YSLEER. V lost 1 base, J lost 5 bases, and 17 bases lay in between. In DNA, the CDR3 is TGCGCCAGCAGCCAAGGAGACAGGATCCTAACGTATGGCTACACCTTC. Its translation is CASSQGDRILTYGYTF.

The gene calls are TRBV19 and TRBJ2-5, with a weak D call TRBD2 (5 bases). Germline V gives CDR1 LNHDA, CDR2 SQIVND (reference sequence). With 3 bases removed from V and 4 bases from J, the gap between germline ends came to 12 bases. The CDR3 extends over 14 amino acids. CDR3 DNA sequence: TGTGCCAGTAGTATCCCTGGGCGGGCAGAGACCCAGTACTTC. Residues: CASSIPGRAETQYF.

The chain links TRBV5-1 to TRBJ2-1; 9 bases align to TRBD2. The CDR3 contains 18 residues. Germline values: CDR1 SGHRS, CDR2 YFSETQ. V lost 0 bases and J lost 5; bases outside the gene matches: 12. Here the CDR3 reads CASSLGISASGMNNEQFF. The CDR3 coding sequence is TGCGCCAGCAGCTTGGGGATAAGCGCTAGCGGGATGAACAATGAGCAGTTCTTC.

The V call is TRBV9, the J call TRBJ2-5; weak D call: TRBD1 (6 bases). Germline values: CDR1 SGDLS, CDR2 YYNGEE. V was trimmed by 3 bases and J by 3 bases, leaving 12 bases between them. CDR3 size: 14 residues. The CDR3 DNA reads TGTGCCAGCAGCGGGGTACAGGGCGAAGAGACCCAGTACTTC. Translation gives CASSGVQGEETQYF. Filled out from reference TRBV9 and TRBJ2-5, the complete variable domain reads DSGVTQTPKHLITATGQRVTLRCSPRSGDLSVYWYQQSLDQGLQFLIQYYNGEERAKGNILERFSAQQFPDLHSELNLSSLELGDSALYFCASSGVQGEETQYFGPGTRLLVL.